This T cell receptor (beta chain) was sequenced for a study of blood T cell repertoires in COVID-19. Across the whole study: Specimens from acute and convalescent COVID-19 originated in the United States, Italy and Spain. T cells, B-cell-depleted T cells, or PBMCs provided the cDNA or gDNA that served as material.

J was trimmed by 6 bases and V by 7 bases; bases with no gene match: 5. Germline CDR1 and CDR2: ENHRY and SYGVKD. The CDR3 consists of 14 residues. Original handling: How many nucleated cells were present was estimated from reference gene primer amplification. The protocol was immunoSEQ multiplex PCR, while the TCRdb copy is restricted to in-frame clones and leaves out a portion. V, J and clone size are taken as reported in that table, and D and trimming were inferred from the DNA itself. This table holds roughly 290,000 clones, around four fifths found once. This TCR came from a woman between 50 and 59 years old with active or convalescent COVID-19. Input material: peripheral blood. The chain is built from TRBV10-3 and TRBJ2-2; 10 bases agree with TRBD2. Here the CDR3 DNA reads TGTGCCATCACTAGCGGGAGTACTGCCGGGGAGCTGTTTTTT. Translating it yields CAITSGSTAGELFF.